A few counts support the clone carrying this TCR beta chain. Time point defined: patch test 1, 2 weeks after DPC sensitization. Stated treatment: therapeutic diphenylcyclopropenone sensitization with weekly scalp DPC. Blood draws came first, before each patch test. This sample was taken from a study of human T cells and chemical hapten exposure. Study at large: All patients underwent weekly scalp dosing with diphenylcyclopropenone for the full roughly 25-week study.

The CDR3 loop spans 16 amino acids. The V and J ends lost 5 bases and 0 bases respectively, with 14 bases between them. Germline V gene lookup returns CDR1 SGHNT and CDR2 YENEEA. TCRdb reprocessed the RACE reads via MiXCR and lists one record per CDR3 protein. This table holds 150,000 to 200,000 distinct CDR3 sequences, 20% to 25% found once. This TCR was recovered from a woman aged 50 to 60 with alopecia areata. Some clones in this sample may be carry-over from other donors' samples. The chain uses TRBV11-3 and TRBJ2-1; a weak D match, TRBD2 (6 bases). The sample consisted of whole blood, taken in connection with sensitization to the hapten diphenylcyclopropenone (DPC). CDR3 protein: CASSPSGGDSYNEQFF. In DNA, the CDR3 is TGTGCCAGCAGCCCTAGTGGCGGGGACTCCTACAATGAGCAGTTCTTC.